The 29 T cell receptor beta chains below come from one sample, sequenced in a study of T cells in Graves' hyperthyroidism and ophthalmopathy. TCR beta CDR3 region amplification was performed from RNA transcripts. First-round RT-PCR of the TCR CDR3 relied on the HTBI primer set. TCRdb analysed the multiplex PCR reads with MiXCR anew, one entry per CDR3 protein. The sample gives fewer than 650,000 distinct CDR3 sequences, 14% of which show up once; approximately 15% is in the top ten. Material: blood. The receptors come from a middle-aged woman with Graves' hyperthyroidism.

This clonotype was observed a few times. The chain has TRBV7-8 and TRBJ1-4; 8 bases line up with TRBD1. Germline CDR1 SGHVS, CDR2 FQNEAQ. V shed 3 bases and J 5 bases; nucleotides not matched to a gene: 5. The CDR3 covers 15 residues. CDR3 sequence: CASSLGTGRNEKLFF. The DNA for the CDR3 is TGTGCCAGCAGCTTGGGGACAGGACGAAATGAAAAACTGTTTTTT.

This CDR3 is CASSPPKGYEQYF. For the CDR3, the DNA is TGTGCCAGCTCACCACCGAAGGGGTACGAGCAGTACTTC. J is TRBJ2-7 and V is TRBV18; tentatively, D is TRBD1 (5 bases). Germline CDR1 and CDR2: KGHSH and LQKENI. V was cut by 0 bases and J by 4 bases, with 7 bases left in between. CDR3 length equals 13 residues.

This clonotype was detected ten times or more. The chain uses TRBV30 and TRBJ2-1; D uncertain. This CDR3 has 11 amino acids. From germline, CDR1 is GTSNPN and CDR2 SVGIG (reference sequence). The V end lost 0 bases, the J end lost 10 bases, and 7 bases lay between the germline ends. The CDR3, as DNA: TGTGCCTGGAGTGTTGGGGTGGAGCAGTTCTTC. It translates to CAWSVGVEQFF.

The table lists this clonotype with many counts. The chain uses TRBV3-1 and TRBJ2-7; a weak D match, TRBD1 (6 bases). In germline, CDR1 is LGHDT, CDR2 YNNKEL (reference sequence). The V end lost 3 bases, the J end lost 2 bases, and 14 bases lay between the germline ends. There are 15 residues in the CDR3. The DNA for the CDR3 is TGTGCCAGCAGCCATCTAAATGGGGGCCCCTACGAGCAGTACTTC. Protein: CASSHLNGGPYEQYF.

This clonotype has at least ten counts. The chain combines TRBV10-3 with TRBJ2-5, with a weak D call TRBD2 (5 bases). V lost 5 bases to trimming and J lost 2 bases, with 12 bases between them. Germline lookup yields CDR1 ENHRY and CDR2 SYGVKD. The CDR3 covers 14 residues. CDR3 sequence: CAISLRGQQETQYF. Here the CDR3 DNA reads TGTGCCATCAGTCTGCGCGGGCAGCAAGAGACCCAGTACTTC.

This clonotype has more than one count but fewer than ten. The chain couples TRBV12-3 or TRBV12-4 to TRBJ2-1; D perhaps matches TRBD2 (5 bases). The CDR3 totals 14 residues. Trimming left V 7 bases short and J 1 base short, with 11 bases between. This chain's CDR3 is CASTATGSYNEQFF. The CDR3 coding sequence is TGTGCCAGCACGGCCACGGGGTCCTACAATGAGCAGTTCTTC.

This clonotype was counted at least ten times. CDR3: CASSSSTSGGSYEQYF. CDR3 coding DNA: TGCGCCAGCAGCTCGTCGACTAGCGGGGGATCCTACGAGCAGTACTTC. The chain combines TRBV5-1 with TRBJ2-7; 12 bases align to TRBD2. J lost 1 base, V lost 3 bases, and 5 bases had no gene match. This CDR3 has 16 residues. The germline V gene has CDR1 SGHRS and CDR2 YFSETQ.

Ten or more counts support this clonotype. The genes are TRBV4-1 and TRBJ2-3; 12 bases line up with TRBD2. With V trimmed by 4 bases and J by 2 bases, 22 bases remained unmatched. Germline CDR1 reads MGHRA; CDR2 reads YSYEKL. This CDR3 contains 22 residues. This CDR3 reads CASSPGPFHSSGRAQLTDTQYF. DNA for the CDR3: TGCGCCAGCAGCCCAGGGCCTTTCCATTCTAGCGGGAGGGCCCAACTCACAGATACGCAGTATTTT.

This clonotype showed up just a few times. The rearrangement links TRBV28 to TRBJ2-7, with D maybe TRBD1 (5 bases). V was cut by 8 bases and J by 4 bases, with 12 bases left in between. Looked up from germline, CDR1 is MDHEN and CDR2 is SYDVKM. This CDR3 has 12 residues. The CDR3 coding sequence is TGTGCCAGCGCCAGGGTAAATTACGAGCAGTACTTC. Its protein product is CASARVNYEQYF.

There are many counts of this clonotype. V usage is TRBV6-1 and J usage is TRBJ2-1; TRBD2 matches 11 bases. V was clipped by 6 bases and J by 4 bases; unmatched bases: 5. From germline, CDR1 is MNHNS and CDR2 SASEGT. This CDR3 is 15 amino acids long. The chain's CDR3 is CASRMTSGIYNEQFF. As DNA, the CDR3 is TGTGCCAGCAGGATGACTAGCGGGATTTACAATGAGCAGTTCTTC.

V is TRBV7-3 and J is TRBJ2-7; TRBD1 might be the D (10 bases). Deletions cut 5 bases from V and 3 bases from J, with 17 bases between. Germline CDR1 and CDR2: SGHTA and FQGTGA. The CDR3 loop spans 15 amino acids. CDR3 region: CASSLAGQGNYEQYF. In DNA form, the CDR3 reads TGTGCCAGCAGCCTAGCGGGACAGGGGAACTACGAGCAGTACTTC.

Only a few counts were recorded for this clonotype. Written as DNA, the CDR3 is TGCAGTGCCCTTCGGGGGGGGCGGAAGAGCAATCAGCCCCAGCATTTT. Translated, it gives CSALRGGRKSNQPQHF. The chain combines TRBV20-1 with TRBJ1-5; tentative D call: TRBD1 (6 bases). The V gene lost 6 bases and the J gene lost 1 base, with 19 bases spanning the gap. The germline V gene encodes CDR1 DFQATT and CDR2 SNEGSKA (reference sequence). CDR3 length equals 16 residues.

In this sample, this clonotype turned up many times. The gene calls are TRBV18 and TRBJ1-1; 10 bases align to TRBD1. This CDR3 spans 15 amino acids. Germline CDR1 reads KGHSH; CDR2 reads LQKENI. V trimming: 6 bases; J trimming: 0 bases; junction bases outside the gene matches: 4. Here the CDR3 reads CASSRTGGLNTEAFF. In DNA form, the CDR3 reads TGTGCCAGCTCGCGGACAGGGGGTCTGAACACTGAAGCTTTCTTT.

This clonotype was counted between two and nine times. V usage is TRBV4-2 and J usage is TRBJ1-4; D is unresolved. The germline V gene encodes CDR1 LGHNA and CDR2 YNFKEQ. V shed 0 bases and J shed 8 bases, with 16 bases lying between them. The length of the CDR3 is 16 residues. The CDR3 DNA reads TGTGCCAGCAGCCAAGATCGAACGGGTACGGGCGAAAAACTGTTTTTT. Translating it yields CASSQDRTGTGEKLFF.

About this clonotype itself: Possible read error: a much larger clone is one base away. The chain employs TRBV6-5 and TRBJ1-2; tentative D call: TRBD1 (5 bases). The CDR3 has 17 amino acids. Germline assignment: CDR1 MNHEY and CDR2 SVGAGI. CDR3 sequence: CAGSYSMWARGDHGYTF. The CDR3 bases are TGTGCCGGCAGTTACTCTATGTGGGCCCGCGGGGACCATGGCTACACCTTC.

This clonotype was seen only a few times. V and J are TRBV20-1 and TRBJ2-6; no firm D call. Per the germline V gene, CDR1 is DFQATT and CDR2 is SNEGSKA (reference sequence). V was shortened by 5 bases and J by 1 base, with 12 bases between the two germline ends. The CDR3 loop spans 15 amino acids. This chain's CDR3 is CSAPRHKSGANVLTF. CDR3 nucleotide sequence: TGCAGTGCTCCGCGACATAAATCTGGGGCCAACGTCCTGACTTTC.

This rearrangement joins TRBV5-4 to TRBJ2-7, with TRBD2 identical over 7 bases. Trimming cost V 4 bases and J 0 bases; bases outside gene matches: 7. Germline V gene lookup returns CDR1 SGHNT and CDR2 YYREEE (reference sequence). There are 15 residues in the CDR3. The CDR3 here is CASSPDGGGSYEQYF. CDR3 in DNA: TGTGCCAGCAGCCCTGACGGCGGGGGCTCCTACGAGCAGTACTTC.

In its sample, this clonotype was seen many times. The chain links TRBV12-3 or TRBV12-4 to TRBJ1-1; TRBD1 might be the D (6 bases). Trimming stripped 3 bases from V and 4 bases from J, with 12 bases between. The CDR3 has 14 residues. CDR3 region: CASSFGQMTTEAFF. The CDR3 DNA reads TGTGCCAGCAGTTTTGGACAGATGACCACTGAAGCTTTCTTT.

This clonotype was counted ten times or more. This chain connects TRBV28 to TRBJ1-4; D is unclear. Germline V gene sequence: CDR1 MDHEN, CDR2 SYDVKM. This CDR3 has 12 residues. Trimming took 3 bases from V and 4 from J, leaving 3 bases between them. The CDR3 DNA sequence: TGTGCCAGCAGTTTCCTTAATGAAAAACTGTTTTTT. Its translation is CASSFLNEKLFF.

This rearrangement joins TRBV28 to TRBJ2-3; tentatively, D is TRBD2 (6 bases). The CDR3 runs to 15 residues. V was cut by 4 bases and J by 2 bases, with 13 bases left in between. Germline assignment: CDR1 MDHEN and CDR2 SYDVKM. This chain's CDR3 is CASSSMGGNTDTQYF. DNA of the CDR3: TGTGCCAGCAGTTCTATGGGCGGGAACACAGATACGCAGTATTTT.

J is TRBJ2-1 and V is TRBV5-8; TRBD2 matches 14 bases. Germline trimming cut 2 bases from V and 8 bases from J; bases unmatched to any gene: 3. Germline V gene lookup returns CDR1 SGHTS and CDR2 YDEGEE. The CDR3 extends over 15 amino acids. The CDR3: CASSFAGLAGDEQFF. For the CDR3, the DNA is TGTGCCAGCAGCTTCGCGGGACTAGCGGGAGATGAGCAGTTCTTC.

This clonotype was seen only a few times. The chain carries TRBV4-1 and TRBJ1-1; weak D call: TRBD1 (5 bases). V lost 0 bases, J lost 0 bases, and 11 bases lay in between. Germline CDR1 MGHRA, CDR2 YSYEKL. The CDR3 consists of 16 residues. CDR3 nucleotide sequence: TGCGCCAGCAGCCAAGAGTCGCAGGGTTTGAACACTGAAGCTTTCTTT. Its translation is CASSQESQGLNTEAFF.

At least ten counts were recorded for this clonotype. The chain carries TRBV7-3 and TRBJ2-5, with TRBD1 as a possible D gene (5 bases). The CDR3 has 13 residues. The V gene lost 4 bases and the J gene lost 1 base, with 7 bases spanning the gap. Germline V CDR1 and CDR2: SGHTA, FQGTGA. CDR3 nucleotides: TGTGCCAGCAGCTCACAGGCCCAAGAGACCCAGTACTTC. As protein: CASSSQAQETQYF.

The V gene is TRBV9, the J gene TRBJ2-2; D possibly corresponds to TRBD1 (5 bases). This CDR3 region has 16 residues. Deletions cut 0 bases from V and 0 bases from J, with 9 bases between. Germline V gene data show CDR1 as SGDLS and CDR2 as YYNGEE. The CDR3 bases are TGTGCCAGCAGCGTAGCGACAGTCGCGAACACCGGGGAGCTGTTTTTT. Residues: CASSVATVANTGELFF.

This clonotype was seen repeatedly, ten times or more. The chain uses TRBV11-2 and TRBJ2-3; TRBD1 might be the D (5 bases). The CDR3 is made up of 13 amino acids. Between the trimmed V and J ends, which lost 5 bases and 6 bases, there was a span of 12 bases. In germline, CDR1 is SGHAT, CDR2 FQNNGV. As DNA, the CDR3 is TGTGCCAGCAGCCCACCGACAGAGGATACGCAGTATTTT. Translation: CASSPPTEDTQYF.

The table lists this clonotype with many counts. This chain joins TRBV7-2 and TRBJ2-7; D perhaps matches TRBD2 (5 bases). From germline, CDR1 is SGHTA and CDR2 FQGNSA. The CDR3 sequence is 14 residues long. V was shortened by 1 base and J by 4 bases, with 11 bases between the two germline ends. CDR3 DNA: TGTGCCAGCAGCTTAGGATTTTCGGGGTACGAGCAGTACTTC. It translates to CASSLGFSGYEQYF. Full variable domain (missing parts from reference TRBV7-2 and TRBJ2-7): GAGVSQSPSNKVTEKGKDVELRCDPISGHTALYWYRQSLGQGLEFLIYFQGNSAPDKSGLPSDRFSAERTGGSVSTLTIQRTQQEDSAVYLCASSLGFSGYEQYFGPGTRLTVT.

This clonotype was seen ten or more times. The CDR3 reads CASSGLTGLGEQFF. The CDR3 coding sequence is TGTGCCAGCAGTGGGCTTACGGGACTGGGAGAGCAGTTCTTC. This chain uses TRBV2 with TRBJ2-1; possibly TRBD2 for D (6 bases). V lost 4 bases and J lost 10, with 17 bases in between. This CDR3 is 14 amino acids long. The germline CDR1 and CDR2 sequences are SNHLY and FYNNEI.

The gene calls are TRBV7-3 and TRBJ2-7, with TRBD2 matching over 11 bases. Germline assignment: CDR1 SGHTA and CDR2 FQGTGA. The CDR3 has 18 residues. V dropped 5 bases and J dropped 5; count of bases not matched to a gene: 17. In nucleotides, the CDR3 is TGTGCCAGCAGCCCCGGGACTAGCGGTCCCTGGGGGCGCCACGAGCAGTACTTC. Translated, it gives CASSPGTSGPWGRHEQYF.

This clonotype was seen more than once but under ten times. This sequence joins TRBV7-9 and TRBJ1-2, with D tentatively TRBD1 (5 bases). Trimming took 6 bases from V and 6 from J, leaving 20 bases between them. This CDR3 is 15 amino acids long. The V gene's germline CDR1 is SEHNR and CDR2 FQNEAQ (reference sequence). The CDR3 DNA reads as TGTGCCAGCAGGTCCGCAGGGAATCCTAATGATGGCTACACCTTC. Amino acids: CASRSAGNPNDGYTF.